This TCR beta chain was retrieved from a study of a mutant IDH1 vaccine in newly diagnosed glioma. Whole-study context: Patients underwent eight vaccinations, which took place in weeks 1, 3, 5, 7, 11, 15, 19 and 23. With temozolomide cycles, or 4-6 weeks after radiotherapy alone, vaccination was started. Those enrolled had earlier been treated with radiotherapy, temozolomide, or both, mostly both.

Deletions cut 2 bases from V and 1 base from J, with 5 bases between. Germline assignment: CDR1 MNHEY and CDR2 SMNVEV (reference sequence). This CDR3 has 13 amino acids. Regarding time point: week 23, last vaccination. Vaccination used 300 ug of mutant IDH1 20-mer peptide per dose, with topical imiquimod. Some clones are missing from TCRdb's copy, which holds only in-frame ones; the method was immunoSEQ multiplex PCR. Of around 40,000 clones listed, about four fifths were seen once; the top ten hold roughly 6.2%. On this clone itself: Its antigen is not identified.

This clonotype was sampled from a woman aged 40 to 50 with glioma. Some clones in this sample may be carry-over from other donors' samples. Here the sequenced sample was PBMCs, taken from a glioma patient whose treatment included an IDH1 peptide vaccine. This rearrangement joins TRBV27 to TRBJ1-1; D gene ambiguous. The CDR3 sequence is CASSLSKNTEAFF. CDR3 coding DNA: TGTGCCAGCAGTTTAAGTAAGAACACTGAAGCTTTCTTT.